This T cell receptor beta chain comes out of a study of TIL therapy for anti-PD-1-resistant metastatic lung cancer (dated by TCRdb to the early 2020s). Regarding the research as a whole: Enrolled patients had a median age of around 58 years (range about 38-75) and a median tumor PD-L1 proportion score of around 6%. T cell receptor beta sequencing of tumor and peripheral blood was used to follow clonotypes across the tumor, the expanded TIL product and serial blood samples. Most of the cohort had lung adenocarcinoma, a handful of tumors were EGFR-mutant and two were ALK-rearranged, and half of the patients were current or former smokers. A median non-synonymous tumor mutation burden of over 1.2 mutations per megabase was determined across the cohort by whole-exome sequencing. Here is what the overall study found, with its caveats: Compared with baseline intratumoral T cells, expanded TIL cultures were more clonal and less diverse (median clonality around 5.7% vs 31%, p < 0.0001). The cohort was highly selected, with more treatment-naive, never-smoker and oncogene-addicted patients than typical, limiting generalizability. The study protocol defined all tumor marker inferences as exploratory. Clonal turnover during TIL culture was high, and many clones enriched in the product were not detected in the baseline tumor, suggesting clonal contraction rather than faithful expansion.

Using bias-controlled multiplex PCR with the immunoSEQ v3 hsTCRB kit, the TCR beta CDR3 regions were amplified from genomic DNA. The TCR libraries were sequenced on an Illumina NextSeq 500 to around 2 million read pairs for survey level or roughly 5-6.5 million read pairs for deep level. As for how the authors treated the data: V, D and J genes were assigned, non-productive sequences were removed, and clonality was reported by immunoSEQ Analyzer software. Repertoires of infused TIL and blood were compared using productive Simpson clonality and the Morisita overlap index of productive TRB rearrangements. TCRdb limited this immuneACCESS table to in-frame rearrangements with V and J called. A share of clones is missing; checked studies link under half to unresolved V genes, and the rest is unexplained. The DNA was the basis for D and trimming; V, J and clone size are from that table. The sample contains 2,600 or so clones, nearly 75% of them found a single time. About 15% of the sample is in the top ten clones.

Comment on this clone: Its antigen is currently not known. There are no base qualities to consult, and no much larger clone falls within one base.

In the paper's terms, the time point label means: pre-treatment sample, taken before nivolumab and TIL therapy. Baseline tumor samples were excised metastases, mostly pleural nodules or supraclavicular lymph nodes, from the same resection used to grow TIL. Before any PD-1/PD-L1 blockade was given, tumors were harvested, nivolumab was then administered, and patients who progressed went on to receive lymphodepletion, an infusion of expanded TIL, and IL-2. Between late 2017 and 2020, a dual-center phase I trial enrolled adults who had stage 4 NSCLC. The samples were drawn from an open-label, single-arm phase I trial testing tumor-infiltrating lymphocyte therapy combined with nivolumab in advanced non-small cell lung cancer. Portions of each resected tumor were snap-frozen in liquid nitrogen and stored at -80 °C. Tumor regions of interest were selected on H&E sections using laser-capture macrodissection, ground into roughly 15 mg aliquots, and extracted using Qiagen Allprep kits.

Sequences were derived from tumor tissue, sampled at baseline. The clonotype comes from a person between 30 and 80 years old with non-small cell lung cancer. Some clones in this sample may be carry-over from other donors' samples.

The DNA reads TGTGCCAGCAGTGACCGGACCTCCCTATATGGCTACACCTTC. Its coded protein is CASSDRTSLYGYTF. The rearranged chain carries TRBV25-1 and TRBJ1-2, with the D gene uncertain. The CDR1 and CDR2 encoded by the germline V gene are MGHDK and SYGVNS. CDR3 length: 14 amino acids, cysteine to phenylalanine. Only the CDR3 region is kept as DNA, spanning 42 bases read in frame from base 1. Trimming costs V 3 bases and J 5 bases, and their ends lie 13 bases apart.